A selection of T cell receptor beta chains follows, all from one sample in a study of CD8+CD57+ T cells in acquired aplastic anemia. TCRdb processed the reads anew with MiXCR; each CDR3 protein has one entry. This sample has 150,000 to 200,000 distinct CDR3 sequences, with over 60% found just once. Sequencing was done on a sample of sorted CD4+, CD8+, or CD8+CD57+ T cells (not recorded which) from PBMCs. The receptor set was obtained from a human donor with severe aplastic anemia or a healthy control (not recorded which). Both conserved end residues are part of each CDR3. The D gene is left open where the match is weak. Size tells how often a clone was seen (once, few, many) or the class of an expanded clone, and some rows leave it out.

d_gene,abundance,v_gene,j_gene,CDR3aa,CDR3nt
.,.,TRBV5-4,TRBJ2-5,CASSARAQETQYF,TGTGCCAGCAGCGCAAGGGCCCAAGAGACCCAGTACTTC
TRBD2,.,TRBV18,TRBJ2-5,CASSPAGEETQYF,TGTGCCAGCTCACCTGCGGGGGAAGAGACCCAGTACTTC
.,many,TRBV2,TRBJ2-7,CASSEGPGSGYEQYF,TGTGCCAGCAGTGAGGGACCGGGCTCGGGCTACGAGCAGTACTTC
.,.,TRBV5-1,TRBJ2-7,CASSPPRHTYEQYF,TGCGCCAGCAGCCCCCCACGCCACACCTACGAGCAGTACTTC
TRBD1,.,TRBV25-1,TRBJ2-7,CASSGGTGPYEQYF,TGTGCCAGCAGTGGGGGGACAGGACCCTACGAGCAGTACTTC
TRBD1,.,TRBV10-3,TRBJ1-5,CAISVTGTGNRPQHF,TGTGCCATCAGTGTGACCGGGACAGGCAATCGGCCCCAGCATTTT
.,.,TRBV2,TRBJ2-3,CASSDTGSYGDTQYF,TGTGCCAGCAGTGACACAGGGTCGTATGGAGATACGCAGTATTTT
TRBD1,.,TRBV7-8,TRBJ2-7,CASSTPGTGTVEQYF,TGTGCCAGCAGCACTCCCGGGACAGGGACCGTCGAGCAGTACTTC
TRBD2,many,TRBV13,TRBJ2-3,CASSFVLADGTDTQYF,TGTGCCAGCAGCTTCGTACTAGCGGACGGCACAGATACGCAGTATTTT
.,.,TRBV7-6,TRBJ1-1,CASSLGTGKYTEAFF,TGTGCCAGCAGCTTAGGTACAGGGAAGTACACTGAAGCTTTCTTT
TRBD2,.,TRBV3-1,TRBJ2-1,CASSQRLAGVLDEQFF,TGTGCCAGCAGCCAAAGGCTAGCGGGGGTCCTCGATGAGCAGTTCTTC
TRBD2,.,TRBV7-9,TRBJ2-1,CASSLLGAGTTSGEQFF,TGTGCCAGCAGCTTATTAGGGGCGGGGACTACTTCTGGTGAGCAGTTCTTC
.,.,TRBV20-1,TRBJ1-1,CSAPVQGNTEAFF,TGCAGTGCCCCGGTACAGGGGAACACTGAAGCTTTCTTT
TRBD2,.,TRBV7-9,TRBJ2-3,CASSPRLAGGTRTDTQYF,TGTGCCAGCAGCCCCCGGTTAGCGGGTGGGACCCGCACAGATACGCAGTATTTT
TRBD1,few,TRBV7-9,TRBJ2-2,CASSEGDSNTGELFF,TGTGCCAGCAGCGAGGGGGACAGTAACACCGGGGAGCTGTTTTTT
.,many,TRBV4-3,TRBJ1-2,CASSQALRTSDNYGYTF,TGCGCCAGCAGCCAAGCCCTCCGGACCTCCGATAACTATGGCTACACCTTC
TRBD2,.,TRBV7-9,TRBJ2-5,CASSFGGGEETQYF,TGTGCCAGCAGCTTTGGGGGGGGTGAAGAGACCCAGTACTTC
.,.,TRBV10-3,TRBJ1-3,CAIRGAYQPPGNTIYF,TGTGCCATCAGGGGGGCCTATCAACCACCTGGAAACACCATATATTTT
TRBD1,few,TRBV7-2,TRBJ1-2,CASSLAPGQNYGYTF,TGTGCCAGCAGCTTAGCGCCGGGACAGAACTATGGCTACACCTTC
.,.,TRBV5-6,TRBJ1-3,CASSLDWAGNTIYF,TGTGCCAGCAGCTTAGATTGGGCGGGGAACACCATATATTTT
.,few,TRBV2,TRBJ2-1,CASSDAQNNEQFF,TGTGCCAGCAGTGATGCACAAAACAATGAGCAGTTCTTC
.,.,TRBV12-3/TRBV12-4,TRBJ2-1,CASRGSGHNEQFF,TGTGCCAGCAGGGGGTCCGGACACAATGAGCAGTTCTTC
TRBD1,.,TRBV19,TRBJ2-7,CASSRRDRGPYEQYF,TGTGCCAGTAGTCGTAGGGACAGGGGCCCCTACGAGCAGTACTTC
TRBD2,.,TRBV7-6,TRBJ2-5,CASSPGGTSGLQETQYF,TGTGCCAGCAGCCCCGGGGGGACTAGCGGCCTCCAAGAGACCCAGTACTTC
.,few,TRBV9,TRBJ1-6,CASSRVSSYNSPLHF,TGTGCCAGCAGCAGGGTGAGCTCCTATAATTCACCCCTCCACTTT
.,many,TRBV6-5,TRBJ1-5,CASSYSGAASNQPQHF,TGTGCCAGCAGTTACTCGGGGGCAGCGAGCAATCAGCCCCAGCATTTT
TRBD2,.,TRBV2,TRBJ2-1,CASSPGLAGSNEQFF,TGTGCCAGCAGTCCCGGACTAGCGGGGTCCAATGAGCAGTTCTTC
TRBD1,.,TRBV6-1,TRBJ1-6,CASSDGRDRENSPLHF,TGTGCCAGCAGTGACGGCCGGGACAGGGAGAATTCACCCCTCCACTTT
.,.,TRBV2,TRBJ2-1,CASRAQEGGNEQFF,TGTGCCAGTAGGGCGCAGGAGGGCGGAAATGAGCAGTTCTTC
.,many,TRBV14,TRBJ2-7,CASSQGAGAPYEQYF,TGTGCCAGCAGCCAAGGCGCGGGGGCCCCCTACGAGCAGTACTTC
.,.,TRBV9,TRBJ1-1,CASSVALGLEAFF,TGTGCCAGCAGCGTAGCTTTGGGACTAGAAGCTTTCTTT
.,.,TRBV5-1,TRBJ2-7,CASSLDQGPSYEQYF,TGCGCCAGCAGCTTGGACCAGGGCCCTTCCTACGAGCAGTACTTC
.,few,TRBV5-4,TRBJ2-7,CASSPRDSYEQYF,TGTGCCAGCAGCCCCCGTGACTCCTACGAGCAGTACTTC
TRBD1,.,TRBV12-3/TRBV12-4,TRBJ1-4,CASSLFPPRDRGWYNEKLFF,TGTGCCAGCAGTTTATTCCCCCCCCGCGACAGGGGGTGGTATAATGAAAAACTGTTTTTT
.,.,TRBV10-2,TRBJ2-7,CASSTGFPGDEQYF,TGCGCCAGCTCTACCGGCTTCCCAGGGGACGAGCAGTACTTC
TRBD2,.,TRBV20-1,TRBJ2-7,CSALRSPSGRNEQYF,TGCAGTGCTTTAAGAAGCCCTAGCGGGAGAAACGAGCAGTACTTC
.,once,TRBV7-8,TRBJ1-1,CASSLLRAANTEAFF,TGTGCCAGCAGCTTATTGAGGGCGGCGAACACTGAAGCTTTCTTT
TRBD2,.,TRBV19,TRBJ2-7,CASSNKGLAGRNEQYF,TGTGCCAGTAGTAACAAGGGACTAGCGGGAAGAAACGAGCAGTACTTC
.,few,TRBV2,TRBJ1-2,CASSRNSRFNYGYTF,TGTGCCAGCAGTCGGAACAGCAGGTTTAACTATGGCTACACCTTC
.,few,TRBV20-1,TRBJ2-5,CSAIRGSGKETQYF,TGCAGTGCAATCCGTGGTAGCGGAAAAGAGACCCAGTACTTC
TRBD2,many,TRBV6-5,TRBJ2-7,CASSYPRGGSSYEQYF,TGTGCCAGCAGTTACCCCCGGGGGGGGAGCTCCTACGAGCAGTACTTC
TRBD1,.,TRBV29-1,TRBJ2-7,CSVGQGSDEQYF,TGCAGCGTTGGACAGGGGAGCGACGAGCAGTACTTC
.,few,TRBV30,TRBJ2-1,CAWSGPDDNEQFF,TGTGCCTGGAGTGGCCCAGATGACAATGAGCAGTTCTTC
.,.,TRBV20-1,TRBJ2-5,CSARRGETQYF,TGCAGTGCTAGGAGGGGAGAGACCCAGTACTTC
TRBD1,.,TRBV9,TRBJ1-1,CASSVGTGTGTEAFF,TGTGCCAGCAGCGTGGGGACCGGGACAGGCACTGAAGCTTTCTTT
TRBD1,few,TRBV7-8,TRBJ1-5,CASSLGQGIGQPQHF,TGTGCCAGCAGCTTGGGACAGGGGATCGGTCAGCCCCAGCATTTT
TRBD1,.,TRBV19,TRBJ1-4,CASSDRGQGEKLFF,TGTGCCAGTAGTGACAGGGGGCAAGGTGAAAAACTGTTTTTT
.,.,TRBV10-3,TRBJ2-7,CAISDLGAYEQYF,TGTGCCATCAGTGATTTGGGGGCTTACGAGCAGTACTTC
TRBD1,few,TRBV7-3,TRBJ1-6,CASGQVGSSPLHF,TGTGCCAGTGGACAGGTGGGATCTTCACCCCTCCACTTT
TRBD1,.,TRBV3-1,TRBJ1-1,CASSGKQGRDTEAFF,TGTGCCAGCAGTGGAAAACAGGGGAGGGACACTGAAGCTTTCTTT
.,.,TRBV24-1,TRBJ1-1,CATRNSGGAAFF,TGTGCCACCAGGAACAGCGGTGGGGCAGCTTTCTTT
.,.,TRBV24-1,TRBJ1-5,CATSDSRTDALRPQHF,TGTGCCACCAGTGATTCCCGGACGGACGCTCTTCGGCCCCAGCATTTT
.,few,TRBV6-1,TRBJ1-1,CASSEALKWVGGLDTEAFF,TGTGCCAGCAGTGAAGCTCTCAAGTGGGTCGGGGGCCTGGACACTGAAGCTTTCTTT
.,.,TRBV19,TRBJ2-5,CASSIGIIETQYF,TGTGCCAGTAGTATCGGTATCATAGAGACCCAGTACTTC
TRBD1,.,TRBV5-1,TRBJ1-6,CASSSQGADNSPLHF,TGCGCCAGCAGCTCGCAGGGGGCTGATAATTCACCCCTCCACTTT